A single sample is the source of the 13 T cell receptor beta chains below, sequenced in a study of cytomegalovirus exposure and HLA in healthy donors. In the PCR, 60 Vbeta and 13 Jbeta primers were used. Sequencing used immunoSEQ multiplex PCR; TCRdb keeps in-frame clones, though not all of them. The sample holds 130,000 to 150,000 clones. Input material: PBMCs. All receptors derive from a male donor in good health and CMV-seronegative.

The chain carries TRBV18 and TRBJ2-5; 7 positions match TRBD1. CDR1 and CDR2 (germline): KGHSH, LQKENI. The trim removed 4 bases at V and 4 bases at J, leaving 3 bases unmatched. The CDR3 is made up of 13 amino acids. The CDR3, as DNA: TGTGCCAGCTCACGAGGGGGCGGAGAGACCCAGTACTTC. Translated: CASSRGGGETQYF.

The chain is built from TRBV7-3 and TRBJ2-3; D might be TRBD1 (5 bases). The CDR3 has 11 amino acids. Germline V CDR1 and CDR2: SGHTA, FQGTGA. Trimming took off 5 bases at V and 5 bases at J, with 5 bases between the two ends. This chain's CDR3 is CASSQGDTQYF. The CDR3 DNA reads as TGTGCCAGCAGCCAGGGAGATACGCAGTATTTT.

The J gene is TRBJ2-7, the V gene TRBV9; D is unclear. The CDR3 length is 14 residues. V gave up 0 bases and J gave up 3 bases, with 10 bases separating them. Germline CDR1 and CDR2: SGDLS and YYNGEE. CDR3 DNA: TGTGCCAGCAGCGTAGACCTAGGAGACTACGAGCAGTACTTC. This codes for CASSVDLGDYEQYF.

The chain has TRBV7-9 and TRBJ2-1; 9 nucleotides match TRBD1. V shed 4 bases and J 7 bases; nucleotides not matched to a gene: 14. This CDR3 is 17 amino acids long. CDR1 SEHNR and CDR2 FQNEAQ come from the germline V gene (reference sequence). The CDR3 loop reads CASSSPPPGQGLNEQFF. For the CDR3, the DNA is TGTGCCAGCAGCTCCCCCCCACCGGGACAGGGCCTGAATGAGCAGTTCTTC.

The chain carries TRBV9 and TRBJ1-1; perhaps TRBD1 as D (5 bases). The V end was cut by 4 bases, the J end by 4 bases, with 14 bases between. Germline V gene sequence: CDR1 SGDLS, CDR2 YYNGEE. CDR3 length equals 14 residues. The CDR3 nucleotides are TGTGCCAGCAGCCCAGCGGGGGGTTTCACTGAAGCTTTCTTT. It specifies CASSPAGGFTEAFF.

This sequence joins TRBV18 and TRBJ1-1; 7 bases are shared with TRBD1. CDR1 KGHSH and CDR2 LQKENI come from the germline V gene. The CDR3 is 14 amino acids. After removal of 5 bases from V and 3 bases from J, the junction contained 6 bases not matched to a gene. Here the CDR3 DNA reads TGTGCCAGCTCAAGGGACAGACATTACACTGAAGCTTTCTTT. Its translation is CASSRDRHYTEAFF.

V usage is TRBV19 and J usage is TRBJ2-5; 11 bases agree with TRBD1. CDR1 and CDR2 (germline): LNHDA, SQIVND (reference sequence). The V gene end was trimmed by 4 bases and the J gene end by 3 bases; junction bases not matched to a gene: 10. CDR3 length equals 17 residues. Here the CDR3 reads CASSTLPGQGAKETQYF. CDR3 sequence (DNA): TGTGCCAGTAGTACCCTCCCTGGACAGGGGGCTAAAGAGACCCAGTACTTC. The full variable domain, rest sourced from reference TRBV19 and TRBJ2-5, is DGGITQSPKYLFRKEGQNVTLSCEQNLNHDAMYWYRQDPGQGLRLIYYSQIVNDFQKGDIAEGYSVSREKKESFPLTVTSAQKNPTAFYLCASSTLPGQGAKETQYFGPGTRLLVL.

The rearrangement uses TRBV5-1 and TRBJ2-7, with 8 nucleotides matching TRBD2. Germline values: CDR1 SGHRS, CDR2 YFSETQ. The ends lost 7 bases at V and 2 bases at J; junction bases unmatched: 5. The CDR3 is made up of 13 amino acids. The chain's CDR3 is CASARGETYEQYF. CDR3 nucleotide sequence: TGCGCCAGCGCGCGGGGGGAGACCTACGAGCAGTACTTC.

The CDR3 region is CASSQGGRGGDGYTF. CDR3 in DNA: TGCGCCAGCAGCCAAGGGGGCAGGGGAGGGGATGGCTACACCTTC. This sequence joins TRBV4-3 and TRBJ1-2; maybe TRBD1 (6 bases). Trimming removed 1 base at V and 6 bases at J, with 15 bases between. Germline assignment: CDR1 LGHNA and CDR2 YSLEER. This CDR3 is built from 15 residues.

The rearrangement uses TRBV2 and TRBJ2-1, with TRBD2 identical over 8 bases. V shed 7 bases and J 6 bases; nucleotides not matched to a gene: 5. Germline CDR1 SNHLY, CDR2 FYNNEI. CDR3 length: 13 amino acids. CDR3 nucleotides: TGTGCCAGCACGAGCGGGAGTCTCAATGAGCAGTTCTTC. Amino acid sequence: CASTSGSLNEQFF.

The rearrangement joins TRBV5-1 to TRBJ2-1; TRBD1 agrees at 8 bases. With 4 bases clipped from V and 4 bases from J, the junction kept 10 bases outside the gene matches. Germline V CDR1 and CDR2: SGHRS, YFSETQ. The CDR3 covers 16 residues. CDR3 sequence (DNA): TGCGCCAGCAGCCCCCCGGGACAGGAGACTTACAATGAGCAGTTCTTC. It translates to CASSPPGQETYNEQFF.

The genes are TRBV14 and TRBJ2-2; a weak D match, TRBD2 (5 bases). The CDR3 has 16 amino acids. Germline assignment: CDR1 SGHDN and CDR2 FVKESK. Trimming pared 1 base from V and 0 bases from J, leaving 9 bases between. The CDR3: CASSQGSESNTGELFF. CDR3 nucleotides: TGTGCCAGCAGCCAAGGTAGCGAGTCGAACACCGGGGAGCTGTTTTTT.

The chain combines TRBV5-1 with TRBJ2-1, with 11 bases identical to TRBD2. The CDR3 has 15 residues. The J segment lost 5 bases and the V segment lost 6 bases, leaving 7 bases of the junction unmatched. Germline-derived CDR1 and CDR2 are SGHRS and YFSETQ. In nucleotides, the CDR3 is TGCGCCAGCAACGGCCTAGCGGGGGGCCACAATGAGCAGTTCTTC. Its translation: CASNGLAGGHNEQFF.